A selection of T cell receptor beta chains follows, all from one sample in a study of blood T cell repertoires in COVID-19. Sequencing used immunoSEQ multiplex PCR; TCRdb keeps in-frame clones, though not all of them. The table includes around 700,000 clones, over 80% detected once. Sequences were obtained from peripheral blood. Receptors were obtained from a woman aged 18-30 years with acute or convalescent COVID-19. Both conserved end residues are part of each CDR3. Each record gives: clone size, J gene, V gene, D gene, CDR3 DNA, CDR3 protein. The D gene is left open where the match is weak. The listing skips clone size in some rows; elsewhere it reads once, few, many or a size class.

>-|TRBJ1-4|TRBV21-1|-
TGTGCCAGCAGCACCGTGACAGTCCTTAATGAAAAACTGTTTTTT
CASSTVTVLNEKLFF
>-|TRBJ1-4|TRBV5-5|-
TGTGCCAGCAGCTTGGACTTAGAAAAACTGTTTTTT
CASSLDLEKLFF
>-|TRBJ2-7|TRBV30|-
TGTGCCTGGAGTTTGGAGGCCCAGTCCTACGAGCAGTACTTC
CAWSLEAQSYEQYF
>-|TRBJ1-2|TRBV6-5|-
TGTGCCAGCACGCAGAATGAAATCTATGGCTACACCTTC
CASTQNEIYGYTF
>-|TRBJ2-3|TRBV18|-
TGTGCCAGCTCGCTTGACAGGGATACGCAGTATTTT
CASSLDRDTQYF
>-|TRBJ1-1|TRBV12-3/TRBV12-4|-
TGTGCCAGCACACAGCTGACTGAAGCTTTCTTT
CASTQLTEAFF
>-|TRBJ1-1|TRBV5-6|-
TGTGCCAGCAGCTTGGGAGGGGGAAGGAGTGAAGCTTTCTTT
CASSLGGGRSEAFF
>-|TRBJ2-1|TRBV19|-
TGTGCCAGTAGTATTGGAGGGGATGAGCAGTTCTTC
CASSIGGDEQFF
>-|TRBJ1-2|TRBV6-5|-
TGTGCCAGCAGTTCTTACCGAGGGGGGGGGTATGGCTACACCTTC
CASSSYRGGGYGYTF
>-|TRBJ1-1|TRBV5-6|-
TGTGCCAGCAGCTTACCCGTCTGGGGGGAGGAAACTGAAGCTTTCTTT
CASSLPVWGEETEAFF
>-|TRBJ2-5|TRBV29-1|-
TGCAGCGTTGGTGACAGGGGAGGGGAGACCCAGTACTTC
CSVGDRGGETQYF
>-|TRBJ1-5|TRBV6-2/TRBV6-3|TRBD1
TGTGCCAGCAGTTCAGGGGGTAACCATCAGCCCCAGCATTTT
CASSSGGNHQPQHF
>-|TRBJ1-2|TRBV6-5|TRBD1
TGTGCCAGCAACGGACAGGGGGACAGTGGCTACACCTTC
CASNGQGDSGYTF
>-|TRBJ1-5|TRBV18|-
TGTGCCAGCTCAGCCGACAGGAATCAGCCCCAGCATTTT
CASSADRNQPQHF
>-|TRBJ2-7|TRBV2|-
TGTGCCAGCAGACCAGTGTTTTACTCCTACGAGCAGTACTTC
CASRPVFYSYEQYF
>-|TRBJ2-1|TRBV4-3|-
TGCGCCAGCAGCCAAGGGGGCGCAGACAATGAGCAGTTCTTC
CASSQGGADNEQFF
>once|TRBJ2-3|TRBV7-5|-
TGTGCCAGAAGCTTAGAGACTAGCGGGGGCAACAGCACAGATACGCAGTATTTT
CARSLETSGGNSTDTQYF
>-|TRBJ2-3|TRBV5-8|TRBD1
TGTGCCAGCAGCTTGACTCGGACAGGGGGCGTGACAGATACGCAGTATTTT
CASSLTRTGGVTDTQYF
>-|TRBJ2-3|TRBV7-9|TRBD2
TGTGCCAGCAGCTTAGGGCCTAGCGGGGGTCCTAGCACAGATACGCAGTATTTT
CASSLGPSGGPSTDTQYF
>-|TRBJ1-1|TRBV9|-
TGTGCCAGCAGCGCCGGGAGGTATGTTGGATTGGGCACTGAAGCTTTCTTT
CASSAGRYVGLGTEAFF